The rows below give T cell receptor beta chains drawn from one sample of a study of blood T cell repertoires in COVID-19. TCRdb keeps only in-frame clones here, not all; method: immunoSEQ multiplex PCR. Of roughly 240,000 clones in the sample, 80% to 90% were seen once. Sequencing used PBMCs or T cells enriched from blood (not recorded which). The receptor source for this set is a middle-aged man who had been exposed to COVID-19. The CDR3 runs from the conserved cysteine through the conserved F or W. The D gene is left open where the match is weak. Some rows mark clone size as missing; the rest say once, few, many or name a class of expanded clone.

d_gene,v_gene,abundance,j_gene,CDR3nt,CDR3aa
.,TRBV12-3/TRBV12-4,once,TRBJ2-5,TGTGCCAGCAGTTTCGCGGGGTCAGAGACCCAGTACTTC,CASSFAGSETQYF
.,TRBV2,.,TRBJ1-1,TGTGCCAGTATACAGCTTATGAACACTGAAGCTTTCTTT,CASIQLMNTEAFF
.,TRBV5-1,.,TRBJ1-2,TGCGCCAGCAGCTTGGGGGTAGGACAGACTAACTATGGCTACACCTTC,CASSLGVGQTNYGYTF
.,TRBV18,.,TRBJ2-5,TGTGCCAGCTCACCACCGGGGTCGCCAGGGCAGGACTTC,CASSPPGSPGQDF
TRBD1,TRBV2,once,TRBJ1-2,TGTGCCAGCAGTACCGGGACAGGGGTGGATGGCTACACCTTC,CASSTGTGVDGYTF
.,TRBV4-2,.,TRBJ1-2,TGTGCCAGCAGCCAAGCGTTAGGGACACCTAGAGGGGATGGCTACACCTTC,CASSQALGTPRGDGYTF
.,TRBV5-1,.,TRBJ2-2,TGCGCCAGCAGCTCGAAGGGACAGAACACCGGGGAGCTGTTTTTT,CASSSKGQNTGELFF
.,TRBV5-4,.,TRBJ2-2,TGTGCCAGCAGCTCGGACAGCCTGGCGTGGACCGGGGAGCTGTTTTTT,CASSSDSLAWTGELFF
TRBD1,TRBV27,.,TRBJ2-7,TGTGCCAGCAGTCCAGGCCCGGGACAGGGGGATTACGAGCAGTACTTC,CASSPGPGQGDYEQYF
.,TRBV6-1,.,TRBJ2-7,TGTGCCAGCAGTGAAACAGGGCCCCGAGAGCAGTACTTC,CASSETGPREQYF
TRBD2,TRBV5-4,.,TRBJ2-1,TGTGCCAGCAGCACGGGACTAGCGGAGTACAATGAGCAGTTCTTC,CASSTGLAEYNEQFF
TRBD1,TRBV19,.,TRBJ1-5,TGTGCCAGTAGCCAGGGGGCAGGGCAGCCCCAGCATTTT,CASSQGAGQPQHF
.,TRBV11-2,few,TRBJ1-1,TGTGCCAGCAGCTTATCGGGGAACCGGGGGGAAGCTTTCTTT,CASSLSGNRGEAFF
.,TRBV7-3,.,TRBJ1-1,TGTGCCAGCAGCACAATCGGGGACTCTGAAGCTTTCTTT,CASSTIGDSEAFF
TRBD1,TRBV7-9,.,TRBJ1-1,TGTGCCAGCAGCTCCCAGGCAGGGGGCACTGAAGCTTTCTTT,CASSSQAGGTEAFF
TRBD2,TRBV3-1/TRBV3-2,.,TRBJ2-3,TGTGCCAGCAGCCAACGCCTAGCGGGGGCGGGTAGCACAGATACGCAGTATTTT,CASSQRLAGAGSTDTQYF
TRBD1,TRBV25-1,.,TRBJ1-5,TGTGCCAGCAGTGAACCGGGGACAGGGATAGTCAATCAGCCCCAGCATTTT,CASSEPGTGIVNQPQHF
.,TRBV15,.,TRBJ2-3,TGTGCCACCAGCAGAGTGGCCCAAGATACGCAGTATTTT,CATSRVAQDTQYF
TRBD1,TRBV4-1,once,TRBJ1-5,TGCGCCAGCAGCCAAGACTACAGGGGGCTTAATCAGCCCCAGCATTTT,CASSQDYRGLNQPQHF
.,TRBV30,.,TRBJ1-2,TGTGCCTGGAGCCCTACCGGGGGGGCAAACAGCTATGGCTACACCTTC,CAWSPTGGANSYGYTF
.,TRBV18,.,TRBJ2-5,TGTGCCAGCTCACCGACAGAGAGAGAGACCCAGTACTTC,CASSPTERETQYF
TRBD1,TRBV24-1,.,TRBJ2-1,TGTGCCACCCAACCCCGGGACAGGGGGTACAGTGAGCAGTTCTTC,CATQPRDRGYSEQFF
TRBD1,TRBV7-9,.,TRBJ2-7,TGTGCCAGCAGCTTGTCACCGGGACAGGGGAAATACGAGCAGTACTTC,CASSLSPGQGKYEQYF
TRBD1,TRBV28,.,TRBJ1-4,TGTGCCAGCAGTTTCCCCAATTCCGGGACAGGGGACGAAAAACTGTTTTTT,CASSFPNSGTGDEKLFF
.,TRBV4-2,once,TRBJ2-1,TGTGCCAGCAGCCAAGTGTCCCGTACGGGGCGGGAAGCCAATGAGCAGTTCTTC,CASSQVSRTGREANEQFF
.,TRBV7-3,.,TRBJ1-1,TGTGCCAGCAGCTTAAGTCTTAGCGGTGCTGAAGCTTTCTTT,CASSLSLSGAEAFF
TRBD1,TRBV9,few,TRBJ1-2,TGTGCCAGCGGGAGGACAGGGGCCGGGTATGGCTACACCTTC,CASGRTGAGYGYTF
.,TRBV5-1,.,TRBJ1-1,TGCGCCAGCAGCCTGTTATTGAACACTGAAGCTTTCTTT,CASSLLLNTEAFF
TRBD2,TRBV29-1,.,TRBJ2-3,TGCAGCGTTGATACGTCGACTAGCGGGATGACGGATACGCAGTATTTT,CSVDTSTSGMTDTQYF
TRBD1,TRBV2,.,TRBJ2-7,TGTGCCAGCAGTAGGGACAGGGGCTACGAGCAGTACTTC,CASSRDRGYEQYF
.,TRBV3-1/TRBV3-2,.,TRBJ1-3,TGTGCCAGCAGCCGGGGCAAGGATTTCTCTGGAAACACCATATATTTT,CASSRGKDFSGNTIYF
TRBD2,TRBV5-1,.,TRBJ2-2,TGCGCCAGCAGCTTATATAGCGGGGGAAACACCGGGGAGCTGTTTTTT,CASSLYSGGNTGELFF
.,TRBV4-1,.,TRBJ1-4,TGCGCCAGCAGCCACCGTTTGGACACGGCTAATGAAAAACTGTTTTTT,CASSHRLDTANEKLFF
.,TRBV6-5,.,TRBJ2-5,TGTGCCAGCAGTTACTCGTCCCAGGGAAAGACCCAGTACTTC,CASSYSSQGKTQYF
.,TRBV7-9,.,TRBJ2-7,TGTGCCAGCAGCTTTTCAGGCTACGAGCAGTACTTC,CASSFSGYEQYF
TRBD2,TRBV4-1,.,TRBJ2-1,TGCGCCAGCAGCCAGCAGTGGCTAGCGGGAGTCCATGAGCAGTTCTTC,CASSQQWLAGVHEQFF
TRBD1,TRBV28,.,TRBJ1-4,TGTGCCAGCAGCCACCGCCAGGGGGCTTCAGCTAATGAAAAACTGTTTTTT,CASSHRQGASANEKLFF
TRBD1,TRBV6-5,.,TRBJ2-5,TGTGCCAGCAGTTACAGGGCAGGGGGCTTTTGGGAGACCCAGTACTTC,CASSYRAGGFWETQYF
.,TRBV5-1,.,TRBJ1-1,TGCGCCAGCAGCTTGGATGCGCAGGGGCTGTGGACTGAAGCTTTCTTT,CASSLDAQGLWTEAFF
TRBD1,TRBV7-3,.,TRBJ2-1,TGTGCCAGCAGCCCGGGACAGGCCAGGGATGAGCAGTTCTTC,CASSPGQARDEQFF
.,TRBV3-1/TRBV3-2,.,TRBJ1-2,TGTGCCAGCAGCTTCCAGGGCTATGGCTACACCTTC,CASSFQGYGYTF
TRBD1,TRBV27,.,TRBJ1-1,TGTGCCAGCAGGCGACAGGGCACCGTAGGTGGCACTGAAGCTTTCTTT,CASRRQGTVGGTEAFF
TRBD1,TRBV28,.,TRBJ2-1,TGTGCCAGCAGTTTAATCCAGGGGGTTGACGGTGAGCAGTTCTTC,CASSLIQGVDGEQFF
.,TRBV4-2,.,TRBJ2-1,TGTGCCAGCAGCCGCTCGGACAAACCCCGGAGCAATGAGCAGTTCTTC,CASSRSDKPRSNEQFF
.,TRBV28,once,TRBJ1-3,TGTGCCAGCAGTCGATTCCGGGCTGGAAACACCATATATTTT,CASSRFRAGNTIYF
.,TRBV29-1,.,TRBJ1-1,TGCAGCGACTTGAACACTGAAGCTTTCTTT,CSDLNTEAFF